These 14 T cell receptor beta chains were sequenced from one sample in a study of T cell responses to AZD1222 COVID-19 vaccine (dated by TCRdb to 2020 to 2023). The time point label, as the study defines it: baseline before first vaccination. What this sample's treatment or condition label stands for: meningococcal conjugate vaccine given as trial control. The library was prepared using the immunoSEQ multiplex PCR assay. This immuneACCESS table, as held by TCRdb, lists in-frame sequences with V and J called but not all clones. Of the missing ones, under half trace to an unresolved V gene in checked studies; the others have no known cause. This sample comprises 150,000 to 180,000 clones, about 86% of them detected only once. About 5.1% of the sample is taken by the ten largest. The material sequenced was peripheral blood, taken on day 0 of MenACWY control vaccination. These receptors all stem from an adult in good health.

The CDR3 spells CASSMAVHRGHGYTF. In nucleotides, the CDR3 is TGTGCCAGTAGTATGGCCGTCCACAGGGGGCATGGCTACACCTTC. V usage is TRBV19 and J usage is TRBJ1-2; 9 nucleotides agree with TRBD1. This CDR3 has 15 amino acids. Germline V gives CDR1 LNHDA, CDR2 SQIVND (reference sequence). J was trimmed by 6 bases and V by 3 bases; bases with no gene match: 8.

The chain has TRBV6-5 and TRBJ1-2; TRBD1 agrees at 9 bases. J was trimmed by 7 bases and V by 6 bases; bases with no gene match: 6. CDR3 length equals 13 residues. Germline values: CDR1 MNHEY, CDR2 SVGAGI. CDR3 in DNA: TGTGCCAGCAGCTCAACAGGGGGCGGTGGCTACACCTTC. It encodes CASSSTGGGGYTF.

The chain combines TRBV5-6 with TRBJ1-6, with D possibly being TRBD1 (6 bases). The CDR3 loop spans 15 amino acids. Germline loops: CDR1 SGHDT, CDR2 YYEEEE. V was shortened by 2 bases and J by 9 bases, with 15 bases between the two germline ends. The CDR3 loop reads CASSFWGAGGSPLHF. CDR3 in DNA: TGTGCCAGCAGCTTCTGGGGGGCTGGTGGTTCACCCCTCCACTTT.

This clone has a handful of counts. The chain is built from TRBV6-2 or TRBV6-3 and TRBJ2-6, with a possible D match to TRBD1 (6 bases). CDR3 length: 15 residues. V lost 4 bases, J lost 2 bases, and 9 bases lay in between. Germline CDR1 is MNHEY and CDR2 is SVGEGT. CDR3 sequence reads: CASSLQGAGANVLTF. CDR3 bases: TGTGCCAGCAGTTTACAGGGTGCTGGGGCCAACGTCCTGACTTTC.

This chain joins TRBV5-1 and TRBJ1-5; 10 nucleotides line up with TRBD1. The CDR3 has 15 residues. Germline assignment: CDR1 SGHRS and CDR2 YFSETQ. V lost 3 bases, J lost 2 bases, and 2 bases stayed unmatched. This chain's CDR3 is CASSWGTGGNQPQHF. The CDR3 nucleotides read TGCGCCAGCAGCTGGGGGACAGGGGGCAATCAGCCCCAGCATTTT. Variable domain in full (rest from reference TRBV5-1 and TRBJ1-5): KAGVTQTPRYLIKTRGQQVTLSCSPISGHRSVSWYQQTPGQGLQFLFEYFSETQRNKGNFPGRFSGRQFSNSRSEMNVSTLELGDSALYLCASSWGTGGNQPQHFGDGTRLSIL.

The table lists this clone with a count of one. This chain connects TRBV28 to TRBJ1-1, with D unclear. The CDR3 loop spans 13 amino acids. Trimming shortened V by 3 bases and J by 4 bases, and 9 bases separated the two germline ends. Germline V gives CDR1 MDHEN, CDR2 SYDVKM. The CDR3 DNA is TGTGCCAGCAGTTTCGCCCAAGTCACTGAAGCTTTCTTT. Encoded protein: CASSFAQVTEAFF.

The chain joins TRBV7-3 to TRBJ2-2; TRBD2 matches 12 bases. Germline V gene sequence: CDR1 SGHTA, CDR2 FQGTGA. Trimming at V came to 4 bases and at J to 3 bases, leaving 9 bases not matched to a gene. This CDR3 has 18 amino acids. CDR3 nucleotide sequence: TGTGCCAGCAGCTCCTACCCCCCTAGCGGGAGGGACACCGGGGAGCTGTTTTTT. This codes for CASSSYPPSGRDTGELFF.

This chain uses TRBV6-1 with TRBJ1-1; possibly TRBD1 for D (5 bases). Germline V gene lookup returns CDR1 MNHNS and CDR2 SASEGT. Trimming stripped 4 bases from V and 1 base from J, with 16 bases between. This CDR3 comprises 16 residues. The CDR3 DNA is TGTGCCAGCAGTGTCCCGTCGGGAACAGGGAACACTGAAGCTTTCTTT. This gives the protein CASSVPSGTGNTEAFF.

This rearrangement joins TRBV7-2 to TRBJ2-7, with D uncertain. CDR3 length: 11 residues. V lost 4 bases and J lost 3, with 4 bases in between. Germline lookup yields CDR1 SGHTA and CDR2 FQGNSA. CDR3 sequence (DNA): TGTGCCAGCAGCTCATTCTACGAGCAGTACTTC. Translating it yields CASSSFYEQYF.

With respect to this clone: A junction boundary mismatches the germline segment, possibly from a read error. The DNA for the CDR3 is TGTGCTAGCAGCTTAGGCGGGAGGCACACAGATACGCAGTATTTT. Translating it yields CASSLGGRHTDTQYF. This chain links TRBV7-7 with TRBJ2-3, with 8 bases fitting TRBD2. The CDR3 loop spans 15 amino acids. Germline CDR1 is SSHAT and CDR2 is FNYEAQ (reference sequence).

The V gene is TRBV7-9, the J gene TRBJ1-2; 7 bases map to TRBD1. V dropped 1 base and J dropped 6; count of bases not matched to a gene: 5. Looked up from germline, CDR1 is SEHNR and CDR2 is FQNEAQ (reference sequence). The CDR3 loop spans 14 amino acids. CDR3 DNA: TGTGCCAGCAGCTTAGGACAGGGCGTTGATGGCTACACCTTC. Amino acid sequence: CASSLGQGVDGYTF.

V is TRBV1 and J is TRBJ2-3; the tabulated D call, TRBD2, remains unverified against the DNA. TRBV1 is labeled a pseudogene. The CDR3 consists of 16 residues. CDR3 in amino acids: CTSSQAPTGGTDTQYF. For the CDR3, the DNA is TGCACCAGCAGCCAAGCTCCAACGGGGGGCACAGATACGCAGTATTTT.

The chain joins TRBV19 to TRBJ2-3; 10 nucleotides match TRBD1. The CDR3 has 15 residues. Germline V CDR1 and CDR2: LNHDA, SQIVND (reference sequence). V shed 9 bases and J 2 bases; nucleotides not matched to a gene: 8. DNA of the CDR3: TGTGCCAGCGGGGACAGGGGCCCCCACACAGATACGCAGTATTTT. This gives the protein CASGDRGPHTDTQYF.

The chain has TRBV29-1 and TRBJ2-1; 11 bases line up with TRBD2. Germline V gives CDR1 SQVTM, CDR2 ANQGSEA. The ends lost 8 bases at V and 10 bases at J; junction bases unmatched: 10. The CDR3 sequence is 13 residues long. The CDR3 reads CSFTGLAVEEQFF. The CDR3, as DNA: TGCAGCTTTACGGGACTAGCGGTGGAGGAGCAGTTCTTC.